Sequencing of this TCR beta chain was carried out in a study of circulating CD8 cells and anti-PD-1 response in melanoma (dated by TCRdb to 2020 to 2022). Background for the entire study: Nivolumab was given to patients intravenously at 3 mg/kg every 2 weeks. The TCR repertoire analysis was performed on roughly 11 melanoma patients, comprising 7 non-responders and 4 responders. Patients with complete or partial responses were classified as responders, and patients with stable or progressive disease (RECIST v1.1) were classified as non-responders. In on-treatment samples, a biotinylated anti-human IgG4 antibody was used to detect PD-1. Of the approximately 13 patients in the melanoma cohort, seven received anti-PD-1 as first-line therapy and six had prior targeted therapy or immunotherapy.

Using a BD FACSAria II cell sorter, four subsets defined by PD-1 and/or TIGIT were sorted from live CD3+CD8+TCRalphabeta+ cells. Circulating CD8 T cells were sorted into four subsets by PD-1 and TIGIT expression to characterize their relevance to anti-PD-1 therapy response. From each sorted CD8 T-cell subset, both TCR alpha and TCR beta chains were sequenced. Peripheral blood was collected at three points: before the first anti-PD-1 injection, after two injections and after four injections. PBMCs were isolated immediately by Ficoll gradient centrifugation. Until use, PBMCs were cryopreserved in liquid nitrogen in RPMI containing about 22% FCS and approximately 10% DMSO. After thawing, PBMCs were stained with a viability dye plus antibodies against CD3, CD8alpha, TCRalphabeta, PD-1 and TIGIT. Total RNA was extracted with the RNeasy Kit, and a RIN above 7 was reached by every sample. By sample share, this clonotype is large (0.1 to 1%). Its antigen specificity is not known. Qualities for individual bases were not recorded, and no much larger clone is one base off.

The CDR3 measures 13 amino acids from cysteine to phenylalanine. The entry retains the CDR3 DNA only, 39 bases that are in frame from base 1. The junction shows trimming of 2 bases on V and 6 bases on J, plus 8 bases between the germline ends. The germline V gene supplies CDR1 SGHDT and CDR2 YYEEEE. General study outcomes and caveats: Only baseline and M1 samples, drawn from a small cohort with few responders, went into the published TCR repertoire comparisons. Because tumor material was not accessible, tumor reactivity was instead assessed by peptide assays on expanded sorted subsets. Because of limited material, replicates were generally not included when the experiments were performed. The authors pointed out that the cohort included both treatment-naive and previously treated patients, and that this mix could influence the results. Repertoires were mostly private between subsets, with fewer than 8% of TRB clonotypes shared at M1, and the greatest sharing occurred between DPOS and TIGIT. The DNEG repertoire was the most diverse; PD-1 and DPOS showed similar, higher clonality, and TIGIT repertoires were the least diverse.

Sequencer: NextSeq 500. Starting from approximately 15 ng of total RNA, TCR libraries were made with the QIAseq Immune Repertoire RNA Library Kit, Human TCR Panel. TCR libraries were sequenced on an Illumina NextSeq with a Mid Output V2 kit, and asymmetric 261x41 paired-end reads were used. Each TCR library was diluted to about 4 nM, after which the TCR libraries were pooled, denatured and loaded at 0.95 to 1 pM. Per the authors' processing: TCR FASTQ files were processed in the QIAGEN GeneGlobe Data Analysis Center, and downstream analysis was performed in R 3.5.2. Clonality was calculated as one minus Shannon entropy normalized by the log of the number of unique productive sequences. Fisher exact tests at 5% FDR, run separately within each subset, picked out TRA or TRB clonotypes whose abundance differed between baseline and M1. Differentially abundant clonotypes were categorized as emerging, expanding, contracting or non-expanding/contracting. Morisita's overlap index was used to measure repertoire overlap between patients. Starting from the raw public reads, TCRdb applied fastp trimming at Q25, assembled clones with MiXCR and retained in-frame beta chains. Entries are consolidated by CDR3 protein sequence, retaining the most common genes and DNA. The V and J calls and clone size come from TCRdb's table, not from the authors' own analysis. Within this sample are roughly 560 distinct CDR3 sequences, with approximately 6.5% of them counted one time only. Together, the top ten hold around 14% of the sample.

The rearrangement joined TRBV5-6 to TRBJ2-2; the D gene assignment is ambiguous. The sequencing used CD8+ T cells from PBMCs, collected at baseline or after one month of anti-PD-1 therapy (not recorded which). The clonotype comes from a human donor with melanoma. The CDR3 reads CASSLGSAGELFF. The bases are TGTGCCAGCAGCTTAGGCAGTGCCGGGGAGCTGTTTTTT. Beyond the CDR3, the reference TRBV5-6 and TRBJ2-2 genes provide the residues; the full variable domain reads: DAGVTQSPTHLIKTRGQQVTLRCSPKSGHDTVSWYQQALGQGPQFIFQYYEEEERQRGNFPDRFSGHQFPNYSSELNVNALLLGDSALYLCASSLGSAGELFFGEGSRLTVL.